This T cell receptor (beta chain) was obtained from a study of technical replicates of blood from a few donors. V was shortened by 3 bases and J by 6 bases, with 7 bases between the two germline ends. The length of the CDR3 is 12 residues. Germline CDR1 reads SGDLS; CDR2 reads YYNGEE. Profiling relied on immunoSEQ multiplex PCR, and the TCRdb table lists in-frame clones only, not all of them. The sample carries about 88,000 clones, approximately 95% recorded once. The source material was T cells isolated from PBMCs. This chain links TRBV9 with TRBJ2-1, with TRBD1 as a possible D gene (5 bases). This TCR was recovered from a human donor in good health. CDR3 bases: TGTGCCAGCAGCGGACAGCTCAATGAGCAGTTCTTC. This encodes CASSGQLNEQFF.